These T cell receptor beta chains were read from a single sample in a study of identical twins. TCRdb re-derived calls from the 5' RACE reads in MiXCR, one entry per CDR3 protein. Seen here are 690,000 or so distinct CDR3 sequences, roughly 6% observed once, and the top ten hold around 2%. Source material: naive T cells sorted from blood. Every receptor here comes from a man younger than 30 in good health. Both conserved end residues are part of each CDR3. Each record gives: CDR3 DNA, CDR3 protein, clone size, V gene, D gene, J gene. A D gene is named only where the DNA matches it firmly. Clone size appears in some rows only: once, few, many, or a class for an expanded clone.

DNA: TGTGCCAGCAGCTCAGACCAGTCGTCTGGCACAGATACGCAGTATTTT; CDR3: CASSSDQSSGTDTQYF; size: few; V: TRBV7-2; D: -; J: TRBJ2-3
DNA: TGTGCCACCGTCCGTGGGGGATATTACAATGAGCAGTTCTTC; CDR3: CATVRGGYYNEQFF; size: many; V: TRBV15; D: -; J: TRBJ2-1
DNA: TGTGCCAGCAGCCCAGGGAAGAACTATGGCTACACCTTC; CDR3: CASSPGKNYGYTF; size: -; V: TRBV7-8; D: -; J: TRBJ1-2
DNA: TGTGCCAGCAGCTCGGTACTAGCGGGTAGAGCGAACACCGGGGAGCTGTTTTTT; CDR3: CASSSVLAGRANTGELFF; size: few; V: TRBV11-2; D: TRBD2; J: TRBJ2-2
DNA: TGTGCCAGCAGCCCAGGAGAGGGGACAGATCAAGAGACCCAGTACTTC; CDR3: CASSPGEGTDQETQYF; size: few; V: TRBV7-8; D: TRBD1; J: TRBJ2-5
DNA: TGCGCCAGCAGCAAAGAGGGGGCGCTGACGCAGTATTTT; CDR3: CASSKEGALTQYF; size: -; V: TRBV4-3; D: TRBD1; J: TRBJ2-3
DNA: TGTGCCAGCAAGGACAGGGAATTTACCGGGGAGCTGTTTTTT; CDR3: CASKDREFTGELFF; size: -; V: TRBV9; D: TRBD1; J: TRBJ2-2
DNA: TGTGCCAGCAGTGACCCCGGGACAGGTGTCGAGCAGTTCTTC; CDR3: CASSDPGTGVEQFF; size: few; V: TRBV6-4; D: TRBD1; J: TRBJ2-1
DNA: TGTGCCAGCAGCCCCGGGACAGGGCGATGGGAAAAACTGTTTTTT; CDR3: CASSPGTGRWEKLFF; size: -; V: TRBV5-6; D: TRBD1; J: TRBJ1-4
DNA: TGTGCCAGCAGCGAGTGGGGGAGTGAGACCCAGTACTTC; CDR3: CASSEWGSETQYF; size: many; V: TRBV6-1; D: -; J: TRBJ2-5
DNA: TGTGCCACCGGGACAGAGTCCAACTTC; CDR3: CATGTESNF; size: many; V: TRBV24-1; D: TRBD1; J: TRBJ2-1
DNA: TGTGCCAGTAGTACTGACCCGAGCACTGAGCAGTTCTTC; CDR3: CASSTDPSTEQFF; size: many; V: TRBV19; D: -; J: TRBJ2-1
DNA: TGTGCCAGCAGTTTAAAATGGGGCAACACCATATATTTT; CDR3: CASSLKWGNTIYF; size: -; V: TRBV27; D: -; J: TRBJ1-3
DNA: TGTGCCAGCAGTTTGGAGACTAGCGGGCTGGAGACCCAGTACTTC; CDR3: CASSLETSGLETQYF; size: few; V: TRBV12-3/TRBV12-4; D: TRBD2; J: TRBJ2-5
DNA: TGCGCCAGCAGTGAAGGGGCAGGCCTCTATGGCTACACCTTC; CDR3: CASSEGAGLYGYTF; size: few; V: TRBV5-1; D: -; J: TRBJ1-2
DNA: TGTGCCAGCAGTTTTCAGGGTTCCGCTGAAGCTTTCTTT; CDR3: CASSFQGSAEAFF; size: -; V: TRBV12-3/TRBV12-4; D: -; J: TRBJ1-1
DNA: TGTGCCAGCAGTGCGACTGGACGCAGGCACCAAGAGACCCAGTACTTC; CDR3: CASSATGRRHQETQYF; size: many; V: TRBV25-1; D: -; J: TRBJ2-5
DNA: TGCAGCGTTGAAGATCTTCCGGCAGGGGCTCTGGGTGGTGTGTGGCAGTTCTTC; CDR3: CSVEDLPAGALGGVWQFF; size: many; V: TRBV29-1; D: -; J: TRBJ2-1
DNA: TGCGCCAGCAGCGGGGACTTAATAGCCAGTGAGCAGTTCTTC; CDR3: CASSGDLIASEQFF; size: many; V: TRBV5-1; D: -; J: TRBJ2-1
DNA: TGCAGCGTTGGGCCAGGTGAAGTGGAGACCCAGTACTTC; CDR3: CSVGPGEVETQYF; size: many; V: TRBV29-1; D: -; J: TRBJ2-5
DNA: TGTGCCAGCAGTCCCTCAGGGAACCTACGAGCAGAGCAGTACTTC; CDR3: CASSPSGNLRAEQYF; size: -; V: TRBV12-3/TRBV12-4; D: -; J: TRBJ2-7
DNA: TGCAGCGTTCACCGACTAGCGAGTAGCACAGATACGCAGTATTTT; CDR3: CSVHRLASSTDTQYF; size: many; V: TRBV29-1; D: TRBD2; J: TRBJ2-3
DNA: TGTGCCAGCAGTATAGACAGGGAACAATTCTTC; CDR3: CASSIDREQFF; size: many; V: TRBV6-5; D: TRBD1; J: TRBJ2-1
DNA: TGTGCCAGCACCGCCGGGACAGGGTCGAACACTGAAGCTTTCTTT; CDR3: CASTAGTGSNTEAFF; size: few; V: TRBV6-1; D: TRBD1; J: TRBJ1-1
DNA: TGTGCCAGCAGCGTAGGTGGGCTAGTAGACGCCGGGGAGCTGTTTTTT; CDR3: CASSVGGLVDAGELFF; size: few; V: TRBV9; D: -; J: TRBJ2-2
DNA: TGCAGCGTTGGTTCTAGCGGGAGTTCGGTGTTCTTC; CDR3: CSVGSSGSSVFF; size: many; V: TRBV29-1; D: TRBD2; J: TRBJ2-1
DNA: TGTGCTAGTGGTTTGGTACTGGGCAGGGGGCAGGAAAACATTCAGTACTTC; CDR3: CASGLVLGRGQENIQYF; size: -; V: TRBV12-5; D: TRBD1; J: TRBJ2-4
DNA: TGTGCCAGCAGCTCAAGACTCAGGGACCGCACCGGGGAGCTGTTTTTT; CDR3: CASSSRLRDRTGELFF; size: -; V: TRBV7-7; D: -; J: TRBJ2-2
DNA: TGTGCCAGCAGACCACCACCGAGCTCCTACGAGCAGTACTTC; CDR3: CASRPPPSSYEQYF; size: many; V: TRBV28; D: -; J: TRBJ2-7
DNA: TGCGCCAGCAGCCAAGACCTAACAGGGAATTCGAATTCACCCCTCCACTTT; CDR3: CASSQDLTGNSNSPLHF; size: many; V: TRBV4-3; D: -; J: TRBJ1-6
DNA: TGTGCCATCTCTCGGAACACTGAAGCTTTCTTT; CDR3: CAISRNTEAFF; size: many; V: TRBV10-3; D: -; J: TRBJ1-1
DNA: TGTGCCAGTATAGACGAAATAAACACTGAAGCTTTCTTT; CDR3: CASIDEINTEAFF; size: many; V: TRBV19; D: -; J: TRBJ1-1
DNA: TGCAGCGTTGTCCCGATCCCAACTAGCGCTGACAATGAGCAGTTCTTC; CDR3: CSVVPIPTSADNEQFF; size: many; V: TRBV29-1; D: TRBD2; J: TRBJ2-1
DNA: TGTGCCAGCAGCGTAGCTGGGCCAGGGGGGAGGAGGGCTTTCTTT; CDR3: CASSVAGPGGRRAFF; size: few; V: TRBV9; D: TRBD1; J: TRBJ1-1
DNA: TGTGCCAGCAGCCAAGATTTGAGGAACACCGGGGAGCTGTTTTTT; CDR3: CASSQDLRNTGELFF; size: many; V: TRBV4-2; D: -; J: TRBJ2-2
DNA: TGTGCCAGCTCACCACCGCTTCGGGTCGCGAACACCGGGGAGCTGTTTTTT; CDR3: CASSPPLRVANTGELFF; size: few; V: TRBV18; D: -; J: TRBJ2-2
DNA: TGTGCCAGCAGTCCATCCCCGGGTGGGCAGGGACCGAACACCGGGGAGCTGTTTTTT; CDR3: CASSPSPGGQGPNTGELFF; size: few; V: TRBV12-3/TRBV12-4; D: -; J: TRBJ2-2
DNA: TGTGCCATCAGAGACTCGGGAGGGCCCTCCTACGAGCAGTACTTC; CDR3: CAIRDSGGPSYEQYF; size: many; V: TRBV10-3; D: TRBD2; J: TRBJ2-7
DNA: TGTGCCAGCAGCCCCCCATGGCAGTTGGTGGACACCGGGGAGCTGTTTTTT; CDR3: CASSPPWQLVDTGELFF; size: many; V: TRBV12-3/TRBV12-4; D: -; J: TRBJ2-2
DNA: TGTGCCAGCAGCTTAGCGAACACCTGGGGCACTGAAGCTTTCTTT; CDR3: CASSLANTWGTEAFF; size: few; V: TRBV7-9; D: -; J: TRBJ1-1